This T cell receptor beta chain emerged from a study of T cell repertoires in cytomegalovirus infection. Study-level points and caveats: The study identified carriers of CMV plus the relevant HLA from cumulative public TCR beta family frequency. Within the response measured ex vivo, HLA-C-restricted CMV-specific TCR beta clonotypes were dominant.

CDR3 length equals 14 residues. In germline, CDR1 is MRHNA, CDR2 SNTAGT. Trimming at V came to 10 bases and at J to 5 bases, leaving 10 bases not matched to a gene. Comment on this clonotype: Antigen unknown.

MiXCR was run by TCRdb on the reads, yielding one entry per CDR3 protein. The sample lists hundreds of thousands of distinct CDR3 sequences, roughly 31% occurring once. This receptor was obtained from a human donor in good health (CMV status not recorded). Some clones in this sample may be carry-over from other donors' samples. This chain connects TRBV6-4 to TRBJ2-2, with 7 bases matching TRBD2. The sequences come from cultured CD8+ T cells from PBMCs, collected from culture after CMV antigen stimulation. This CDR3 is CATGGLPGTGELFF. The CDR3 DNA reads as TGTGCCACGGGGGGACTTCCGGGAACCGGGGAGCTGTTTTTT.